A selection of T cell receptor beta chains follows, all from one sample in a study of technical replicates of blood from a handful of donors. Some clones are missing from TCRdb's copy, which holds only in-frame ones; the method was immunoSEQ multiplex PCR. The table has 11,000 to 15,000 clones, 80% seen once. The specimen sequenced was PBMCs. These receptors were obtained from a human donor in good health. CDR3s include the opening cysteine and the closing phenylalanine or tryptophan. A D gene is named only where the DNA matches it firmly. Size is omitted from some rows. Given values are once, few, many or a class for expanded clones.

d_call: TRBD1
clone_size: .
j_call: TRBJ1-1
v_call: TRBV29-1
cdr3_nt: TGCAGCGTTAAGGGACAGGGGAACACTGAAGCTTTCTTT
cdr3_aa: CSVKGQGNTEAFF

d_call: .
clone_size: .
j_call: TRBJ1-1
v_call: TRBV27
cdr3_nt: TGTGCCAGCGGTAAGCGGGGGGGCCCTTCAACTGAAGCTTTCTTT
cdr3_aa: CASGKRGGPSTEAFF

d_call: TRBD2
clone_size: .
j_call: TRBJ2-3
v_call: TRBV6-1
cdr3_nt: TGTGCCAGCACGACTAGCGCTCCAGATACGCAGTATTTT
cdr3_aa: CASTTSAPDTQYF

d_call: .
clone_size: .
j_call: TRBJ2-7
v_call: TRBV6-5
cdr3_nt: TGTGCCAGCAGTTACTCTGGCGGGACAGCCTCCTACGAGCAGTACTTC
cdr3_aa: CASSYSGGTASYEQYF

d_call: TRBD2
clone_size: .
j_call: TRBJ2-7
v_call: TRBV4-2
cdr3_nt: TGTGCCAGCAGCCAAGTCGATAGCGGGAGTTACGAGCAGTACTTC
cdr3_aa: CASSQVDSGSYEQYF

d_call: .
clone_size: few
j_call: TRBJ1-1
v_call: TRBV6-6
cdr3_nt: TGTGCCAGCAGTTACCAGACAGAGAACACTGAAGCTTTCTTT
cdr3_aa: CASSYQTENTEAFF

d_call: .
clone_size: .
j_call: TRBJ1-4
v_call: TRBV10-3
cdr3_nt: TGTGCCATCAGTGAGTCGACTCCATATAATGAAAAACTGTTTTTT
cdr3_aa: CAISESTPYNEKLFF

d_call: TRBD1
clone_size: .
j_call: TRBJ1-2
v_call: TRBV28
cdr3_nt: TGTGCCAGCAGTCCTGGACAGGGGTATTCCTATGGCTACACCTTC
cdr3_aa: CASSPGQGYSYGYTF

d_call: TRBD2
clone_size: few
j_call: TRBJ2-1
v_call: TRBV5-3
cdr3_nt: TGTGCCAGAAGCTTCACTAGCGGCCTCCTCTACAATGAGCAGTTCTTC
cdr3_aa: CARSFTSGLLYNEQFF

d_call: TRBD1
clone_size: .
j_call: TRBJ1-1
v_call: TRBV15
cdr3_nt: TGTGCCACCAGCACCAGAAAAACCCCCGGGACAGGTATGAACACTGAAGCTTTCTTT
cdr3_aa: CATSTRKTPGTGMNTEAFF

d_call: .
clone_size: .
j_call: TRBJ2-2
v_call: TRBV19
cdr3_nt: TGTGCCAGTAGTATAACTGCGGACACCGGGGAGCTGTTTTTT
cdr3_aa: CASSITADTGELFF

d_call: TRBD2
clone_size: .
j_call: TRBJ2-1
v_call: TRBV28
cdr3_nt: TGTGCCAGCAGTCTAGCGGGGTACTCCTACAATGAGCAGTTCTTC
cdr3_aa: CASSLAGYSYNEQFF

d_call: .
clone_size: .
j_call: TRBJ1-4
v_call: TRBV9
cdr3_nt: TGTGCCAGCAGCCCCCAGGGTGCGGGAGAAAAACTGTTTTTT
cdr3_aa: CASSPQGAGEKLFF

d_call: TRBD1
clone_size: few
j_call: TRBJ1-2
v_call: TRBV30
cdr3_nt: TGTGCCTGGGGAAGGGACAGGCCCCGTGGCTACACCTTC
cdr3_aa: CAWGRDRPRGYTF

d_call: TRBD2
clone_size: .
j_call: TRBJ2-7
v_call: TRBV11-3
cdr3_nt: TGTGCCAGCAGCCCGGGGGGGAGCTCCTACGAGCAGTACTTC
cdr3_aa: CASSPGGSSYEQYF

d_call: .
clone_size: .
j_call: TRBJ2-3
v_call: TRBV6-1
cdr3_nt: TGTGCCAGCAGTACTACACTAGCAGATACGCAGTATTTT
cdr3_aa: CASSTTLADTQYF

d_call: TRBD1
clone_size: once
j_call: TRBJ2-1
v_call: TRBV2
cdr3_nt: TGTGCCAGCAGCCGGGACAGGGCAGAGCAGTTCTTC
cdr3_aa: CASSRDRAEQFF

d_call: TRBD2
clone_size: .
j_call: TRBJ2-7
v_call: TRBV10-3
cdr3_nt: TGTGCCATCAGTGCTGGCGGGAGCGGGTACGAGCAGTACTTC
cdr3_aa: CAISAGGSGYEQYF

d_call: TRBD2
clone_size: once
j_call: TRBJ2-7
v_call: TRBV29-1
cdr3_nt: TGCAGCGTTGGGAAGCGGGGCAATTCCTACGAGCAGTACTTC
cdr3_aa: CSVGKRGNSYEQYF

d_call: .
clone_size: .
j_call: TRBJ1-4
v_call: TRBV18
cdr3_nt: TGTGCCAGCTCTCCACCCGGGACTGATCTCAATGAAAAACTGTTTTTT
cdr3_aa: CASSPPGTDLNEKLFF

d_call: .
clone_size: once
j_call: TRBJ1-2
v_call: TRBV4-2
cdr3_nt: TGTGCCAGCAGCCAAGTTGTAGGGGGTCACTTTGAAGCTAACTATGGCTACACCTTC
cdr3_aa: CASSQVVGGHFEANYGYTF

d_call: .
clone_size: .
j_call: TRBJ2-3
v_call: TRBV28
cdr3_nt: TGTGCCAGTCCCTCAGGGCCAGGGCGCGGAGATACGCAGTATTTT
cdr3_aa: CASPSGPGRGDTQYF

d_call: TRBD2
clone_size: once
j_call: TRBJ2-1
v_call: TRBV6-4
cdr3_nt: TGTGCCAGCAGTCCCGGAGAGCGGGAGTTCAATGAGCAGTTCTTC
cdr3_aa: CASSPGEREFNEQFF

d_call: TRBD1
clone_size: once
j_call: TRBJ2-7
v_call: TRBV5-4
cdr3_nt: TGTGCCAGCAGCTTCCGGGACAGGTGGGACGAGCAGTACTTC
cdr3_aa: CASSFRDRWDEQYF

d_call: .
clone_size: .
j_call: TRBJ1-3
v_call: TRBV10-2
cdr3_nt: TGCGCCAGCGAGGCCGGACAGTCCTCTGGAAACACCATATATTTT
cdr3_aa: CASEAGQSSGNTIYF

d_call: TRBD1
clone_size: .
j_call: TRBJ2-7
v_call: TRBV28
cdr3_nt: TGTGCCAGCAGTTCCCCCGGGACAGGGGCCTACGAGCAGTACTTC
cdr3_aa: CASSSPGTGAYEQYF

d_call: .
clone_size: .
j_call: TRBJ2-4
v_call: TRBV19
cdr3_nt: TGTGCCAGTAGTACCACTATGGCCAAAAACATTCAGTACTTC
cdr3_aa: CASSTTMAKNIQYF

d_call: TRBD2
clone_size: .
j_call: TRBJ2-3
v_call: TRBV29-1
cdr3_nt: TGCAGCGTTGAAGATCGGATGGCGGGAGTGGCAGATACGCAGTATTTT
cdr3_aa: CSVEDRMAGVADTQYF

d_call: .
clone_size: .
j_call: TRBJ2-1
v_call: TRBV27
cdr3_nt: TGTGCCAGTAGGGGGCTAGCGGGTTTCGACTACAATGAGCAGTTCTTC
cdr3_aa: CASRGLAGFDYNEQFF

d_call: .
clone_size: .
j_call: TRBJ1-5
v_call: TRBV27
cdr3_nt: TGTGCCAGCAGTTTACATTCAGGAGGGTCCCATCAGCCCCAGCATTTT
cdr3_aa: CASSLHSGGSHQPQHF

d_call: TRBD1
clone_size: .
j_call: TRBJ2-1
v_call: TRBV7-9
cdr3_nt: TGTGCCAGCAGCAGGACAGGGGCCTACAATGAGCAGTTCTTC
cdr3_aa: CASSRTGAYNEQFF

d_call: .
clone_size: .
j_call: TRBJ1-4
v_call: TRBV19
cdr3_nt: TGTGCCAGTAGTATCTGGGGGCGAGATGAAAAACTGTTTTTT
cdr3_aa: CASSIWGRDEKLFF

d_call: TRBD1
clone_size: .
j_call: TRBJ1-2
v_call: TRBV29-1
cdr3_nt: TGCAGCGTTGAAGGACAGGGGCAAGGCTACACCTTC
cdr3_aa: CSVEGQGQGYTF

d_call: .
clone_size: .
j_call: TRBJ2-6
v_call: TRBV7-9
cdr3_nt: TGTGCCAGCAGCAGCGGGGCCAACGTCCTGACTTTC
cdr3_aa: CASSSGANVLTF

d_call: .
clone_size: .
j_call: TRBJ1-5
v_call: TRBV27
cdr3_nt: TGTGCCAGCAGTTTCTTTAGCAATCAGCCCCAGCATTTT
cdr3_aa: CASSFFSNQPQHF

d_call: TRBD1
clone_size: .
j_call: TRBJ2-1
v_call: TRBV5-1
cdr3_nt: TGCGCCAGCAGCCTACAATTGACAGGGACGGCATACAATGAGCAGTTCTTC
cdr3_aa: CASSLQLTGTAYNEQFF

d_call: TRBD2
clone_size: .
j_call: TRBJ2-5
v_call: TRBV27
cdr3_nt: TGTGCCAGCAGTTCGGGGGGACTAGCGGAAGAGACCCAGTACTTC
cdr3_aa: CASSSGGLAEETQYF

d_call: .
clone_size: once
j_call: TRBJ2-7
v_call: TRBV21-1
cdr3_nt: TGTGCCAGCAGCACCGGGGTGGTGTGGGCGGGAGAGATCTACGAGCAGTACTTC
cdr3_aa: CASSTGVVWAGEIYEQYF

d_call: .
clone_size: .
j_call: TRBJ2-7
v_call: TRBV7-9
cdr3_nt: TGTGCCAGCAGCTCCCCTGCGGGGGAGCAGTACTTC
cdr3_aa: CASSSPAGEQYF

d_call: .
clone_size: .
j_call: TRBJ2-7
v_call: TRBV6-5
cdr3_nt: TGTGCCACGACAGCCCATATCGCCTACGAGCAGTACTTC
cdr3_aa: CATTAHIAYEQYF

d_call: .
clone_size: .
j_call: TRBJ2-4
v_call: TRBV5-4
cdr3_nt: TGTGCCAGCAGTGGGGAGACAGGATCAGTTGCCAAAAACATTCAGTACTTC
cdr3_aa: CASSGETGSVAKNIQYF